This T cell receptor beta chain was profiled in a study of T cell responses to AZD1222 COVID-19 vaccine. This table comes from immunoSEQ multiplex PCR, and its TCRdb copy is limited to in-frame clones, with some not included. The profile shows 150,000 to 200,000 clones, 80% to 90% of them singletons. Regarding this clone: Its target is not known.

This CDR3 contains 14 residues. The V gene's germline CDR1 is SGHDT and CDR2 YYEEEE. Trimming cost V 3 bases and J 4 bases; bases outside gene matches: 6. General study results and limits: Donors skewed white British and female; clonal diversity was possibly underestimated.

The chain employs TRBV5-6 and TRBJ2-7, with 8 bases identical to TRBD2. The clonotype comes from an adult in good health. Specimen: peripheral blood, collected on day 0 of AZD1222 vaccination. Here the CDR3 reads CASSSSAGGYEQYV. The CDR3 coding sequence is TGTGCCAGCAGCTCCTCGGCGGGGGGATACGAGCAGTACGTC.